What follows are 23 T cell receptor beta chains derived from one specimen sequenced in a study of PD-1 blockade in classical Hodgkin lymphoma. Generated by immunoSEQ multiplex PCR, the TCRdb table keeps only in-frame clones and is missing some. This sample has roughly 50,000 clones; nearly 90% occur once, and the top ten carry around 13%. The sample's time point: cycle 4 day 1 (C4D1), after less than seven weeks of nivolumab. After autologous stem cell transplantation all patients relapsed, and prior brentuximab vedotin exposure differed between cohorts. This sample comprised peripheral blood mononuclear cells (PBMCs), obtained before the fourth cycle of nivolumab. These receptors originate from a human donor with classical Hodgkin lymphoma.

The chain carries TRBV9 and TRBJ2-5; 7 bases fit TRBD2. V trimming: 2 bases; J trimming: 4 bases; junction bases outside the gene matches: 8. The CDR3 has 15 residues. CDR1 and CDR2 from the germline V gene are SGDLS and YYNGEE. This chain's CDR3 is CASSVGGRAGETQYF. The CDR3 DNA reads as TGTGCCAGCAGCGTTGGTGGGAGGGCCGGAGAGACCCAGTACTTC.

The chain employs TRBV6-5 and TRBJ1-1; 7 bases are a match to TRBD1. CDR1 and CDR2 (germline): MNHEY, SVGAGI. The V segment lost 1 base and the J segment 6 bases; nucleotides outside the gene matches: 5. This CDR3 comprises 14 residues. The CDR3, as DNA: TGTGCCAGCAGTTACTTTACAGGGGCAGCTGAAGCTTTCTTT. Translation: CASSYFTGAAEAFF.

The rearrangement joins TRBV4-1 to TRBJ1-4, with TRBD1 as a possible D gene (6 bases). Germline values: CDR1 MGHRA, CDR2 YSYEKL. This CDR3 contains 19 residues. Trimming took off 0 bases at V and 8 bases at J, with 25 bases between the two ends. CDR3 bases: TGCGCCAGCAGCCAAGAGGGGACTAGGATGGGACATCTGGGAGAAAAACTGTTTTTT. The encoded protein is CASSQEGTRMGHLGEKLFF.

CDR3 protein: CASSSGTGGAIGELFF. For the CDR3, the DNA is TGTGCCAGCTCGTCCGGGACAGGGGGCGCGATCGGGGAGCTGTTTTTT. This sequence joins TRBV18 and TRBJ2-2, with 12 bases aligning to TRBD1. Per the germline V gene, CDR1 is KGHSH and CDR2 is LQKENI. CDR3 length: 16 residues. The V segment lost 6 bases and the J segment 7 bases; nucleotides outside the gene matches: 9.

Here the CDR3 DNA reads TGTGCCACCAGCAGGGACCCGTCGGACGAGCAGTACTTC. This gives the protein CATSRDPSDEQYF. This sequence joins TRBV15 and TRBJ2-7, with D unresolved. The CDR3 is made up of 13 amino acids. Germline CDR1 and CDR2: LNHNV and YYDKDF (reference sequence). The V and J ends lost 3 bases and 5 bases respectively, with 11 bases between them.

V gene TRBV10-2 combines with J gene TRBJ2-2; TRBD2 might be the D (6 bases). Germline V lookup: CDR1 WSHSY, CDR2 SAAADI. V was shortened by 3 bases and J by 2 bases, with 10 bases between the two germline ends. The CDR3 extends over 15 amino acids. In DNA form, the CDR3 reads TGCGCCAGCAGTGACGTAGCGGCAAACACCGGGGAGCTGTTTTTT. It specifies CASSDVAANTGELFF.

CDR3 loop: CASSPPGTVNQPQHF. As DNA, the CDR3 is TGCGCCAGCAGCCCACCTGGGACGGTCAATCAGCCCCAGCATTTT. The chain employs TRBV4-1 and TRBJ1-5; a weak D match, TRBD1 (5 bases). The V gene's germline CDR1 is MGHRA and CDR2 YSYEKL. V lost 4 bases to trimming and J lost 3 bases, with 13 bases between them. The length of the CDR3 is 15 residues.

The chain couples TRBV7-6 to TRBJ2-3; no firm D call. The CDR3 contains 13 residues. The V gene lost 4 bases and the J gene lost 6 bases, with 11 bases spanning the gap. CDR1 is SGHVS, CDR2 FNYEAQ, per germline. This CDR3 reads CASSSHVRDTQYF. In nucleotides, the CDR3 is TGTGCCAGCAGCTCTCATGTCCGTGATACGCAGTATTTT.

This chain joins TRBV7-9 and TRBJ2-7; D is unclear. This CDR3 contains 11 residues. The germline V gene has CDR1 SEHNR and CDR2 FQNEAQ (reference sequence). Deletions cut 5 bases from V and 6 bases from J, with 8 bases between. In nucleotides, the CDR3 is TGTGCCAGCAGCCCGCTTGGCGAGCAGTACTTC. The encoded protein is CASSPLGEQYF.

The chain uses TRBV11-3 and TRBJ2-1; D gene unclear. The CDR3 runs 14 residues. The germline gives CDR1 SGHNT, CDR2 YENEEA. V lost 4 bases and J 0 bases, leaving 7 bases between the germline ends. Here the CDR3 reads CASSSEYSYNEQFF. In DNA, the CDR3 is TGTGCCAGCAGCTCTGAATACTCCTACAATGAGCAGTTCTTC.

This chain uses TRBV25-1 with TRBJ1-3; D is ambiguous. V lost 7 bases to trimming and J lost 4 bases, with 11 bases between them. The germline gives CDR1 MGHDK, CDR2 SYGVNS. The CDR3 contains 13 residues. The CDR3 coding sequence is TGTGCCAGCACCCCAAGGGCAGGAAACACCATATATTTT. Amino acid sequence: CASTPRAGNTIYF. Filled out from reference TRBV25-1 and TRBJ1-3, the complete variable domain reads EADIYQTPRYLVIGTGKKITLECSQTMGHDKMYWYQQDPGMELHLIHYSYGVNSTEKGDLSSESTVSRIRTEHFPLTLESARPSHTSQYLCASTPRAGNTIYFGEGSWLTVV.

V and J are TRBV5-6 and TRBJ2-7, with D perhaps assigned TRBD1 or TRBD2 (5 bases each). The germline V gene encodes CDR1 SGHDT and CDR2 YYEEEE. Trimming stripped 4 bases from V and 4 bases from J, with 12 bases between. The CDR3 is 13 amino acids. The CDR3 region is CASSRDGLYEQYF. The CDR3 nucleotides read TGTGCCAGCAGCCGGGACGGATTATACGAGCAGTACTTC. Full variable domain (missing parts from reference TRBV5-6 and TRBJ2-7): DAGVTQSPTHLIKTRGQQVTLRCSPKSGHDTVSWYQQALGQGPQFIFQYYEEEERQRGNFPDRFSGHQFPNYSSELNVNALLLGDSALYLCASSRDGLYEQYFGPGTRLTVT.

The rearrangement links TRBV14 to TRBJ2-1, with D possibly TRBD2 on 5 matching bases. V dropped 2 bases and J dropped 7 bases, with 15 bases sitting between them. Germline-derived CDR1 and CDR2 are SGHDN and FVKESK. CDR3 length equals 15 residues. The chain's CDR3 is CASSQLGRTRNEQFF. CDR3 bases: TGTGCCAGCAGCCAACTGGGCCGAACTAGAAATGAGCAGTTCTTC.

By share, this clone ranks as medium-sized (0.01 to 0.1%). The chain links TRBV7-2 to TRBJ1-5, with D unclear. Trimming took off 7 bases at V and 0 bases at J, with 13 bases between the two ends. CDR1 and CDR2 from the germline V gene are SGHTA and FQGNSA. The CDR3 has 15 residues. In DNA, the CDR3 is TGTGCCAGCACCCAAACTAGATATAGCAATCAGCCCCAGCATTTT. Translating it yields CASTQTRYSNQPQHF.

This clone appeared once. In DNA, the CDR3 is TGTGCCAGCAGTGAAGAGAACAGGGGGCGAACTGAAGCTTTCTTT. Translated, it gives CASSEENRGRTEAFF. The chain recombines TRBV6-1 with TRBJ1-1, with TRBD1 matching 9 bases. V shed 1 base and J 5 bases; nucleotides not matched to a gene: 5. Germline lookup yields CDR1 MNHNS and CDR2 SASEGT. The CDR3 spans 15 residues.

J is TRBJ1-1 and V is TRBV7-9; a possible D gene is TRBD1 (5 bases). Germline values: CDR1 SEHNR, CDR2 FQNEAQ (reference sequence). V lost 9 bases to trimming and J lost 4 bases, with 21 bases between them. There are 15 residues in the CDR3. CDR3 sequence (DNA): TGTGCCAGTGCCTTCAGGGTTGAATTGGGCACTGAAGCTTTCTTT. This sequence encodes CASAFRVELGTEAFF.

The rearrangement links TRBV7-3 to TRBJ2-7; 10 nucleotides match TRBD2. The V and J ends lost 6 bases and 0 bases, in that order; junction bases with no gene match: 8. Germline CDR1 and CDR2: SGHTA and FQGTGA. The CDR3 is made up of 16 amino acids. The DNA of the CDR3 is TGTGCCAGCAGGGGGCGAGGACTAGCGGACTCCTACGAGCAGTACTTC. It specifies CASRGRGLADSYEQYF.

The CDR3 sequence is CASFVSGPSTDTQYF. The DNA of the CDR3 is TGTGCCAGCTTTGTTAGCGGGCCTAGCACAGATACGCAGTATTTT. The chain employs TRBV6-1 and TRBJ2-3; 7 positions match TRBD2. The CDR3 contains 15 residues. Germline CDR1 and CDR2: MNHNS and SASEGT. V gave up 8 bases and J gave up 0 bases; unmatched junction bases: 8.

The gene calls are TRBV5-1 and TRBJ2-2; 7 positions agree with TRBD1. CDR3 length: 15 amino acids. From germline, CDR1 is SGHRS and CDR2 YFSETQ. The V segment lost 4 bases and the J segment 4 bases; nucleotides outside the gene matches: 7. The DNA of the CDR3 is TGCGCCAGCAGCCCGGAAGGGGGCACCACCGGGGAGCTGTTTTTT. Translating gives CASSPEGGTTGELFF. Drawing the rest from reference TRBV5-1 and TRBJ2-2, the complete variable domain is KAGVTQTPRYLIKTRGQQVTLSCSPISGHRSVSWYQQTPGQGLQFLFEYFSETQRNKGNFPGRFSGRQFSNSRSEMNVSTLELGDSALYLCASSPEGGTTGELFFGEGSRLTVL.

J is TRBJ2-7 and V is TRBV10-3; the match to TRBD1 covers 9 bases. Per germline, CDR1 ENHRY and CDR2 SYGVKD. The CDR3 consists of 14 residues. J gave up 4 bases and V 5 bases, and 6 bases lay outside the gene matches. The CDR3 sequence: CAISLTGGKYEQYF. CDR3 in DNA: TGTGCCATCAGTTTGACAGGGGGGAAGTACGAGCAGTACTTC.

The CDR3 region has the DNA TGTGCCAGCAGTGGGAACTCCTACGAGCAGTACTTC. It is translated as CASSGNSYEQYF. V usage is TRBV25-1 and J usage is TRBJ2-7; the D is unclear. Trimming cost V 4 bases and J 0 bases, with 4 bases left between them. CDR1 and CDR2 from the germline V gene are MGHDK and SYGVNS. The CDR3 consists of 12 residues.

In DNA form, the CDR3 reads TGTGCCAGCTCCCTAGGGGTCGGGGAGCTGTTTTTT. It encodes CASSLGVGELFF. The genes are TRBV6-6 and TRBJ2-2; perhaps TRBD1 as D (5 bases). This CDR3 contains 12 residues. Between the trimmed V and J ends, which lost 8 bases and 7 bases, there was a span of 11 bases. CDR1 is MNHNY, CDR2 SVGAGI, per germline (reference sequence).

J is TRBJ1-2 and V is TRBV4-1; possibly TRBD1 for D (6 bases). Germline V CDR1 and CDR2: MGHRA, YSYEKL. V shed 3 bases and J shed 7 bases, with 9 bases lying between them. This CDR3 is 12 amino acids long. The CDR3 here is CASSQPRGGYTF. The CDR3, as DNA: TGCGCCAGCAGCCAGCCCAGGGGTGGCTACACCTTC.